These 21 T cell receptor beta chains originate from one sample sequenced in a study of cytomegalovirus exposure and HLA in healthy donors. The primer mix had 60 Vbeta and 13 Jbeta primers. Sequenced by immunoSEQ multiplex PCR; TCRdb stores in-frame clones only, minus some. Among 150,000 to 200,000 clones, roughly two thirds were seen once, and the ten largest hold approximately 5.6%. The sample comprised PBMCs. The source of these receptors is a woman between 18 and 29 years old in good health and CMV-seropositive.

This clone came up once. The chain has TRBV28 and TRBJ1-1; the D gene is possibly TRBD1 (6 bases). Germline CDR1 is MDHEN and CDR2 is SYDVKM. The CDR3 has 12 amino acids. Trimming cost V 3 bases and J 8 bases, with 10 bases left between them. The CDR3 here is CASSLGATEAFF. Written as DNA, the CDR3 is TGTGCCAGCAGTTTGGGGGCAACCGAAGCTTTCTTT.

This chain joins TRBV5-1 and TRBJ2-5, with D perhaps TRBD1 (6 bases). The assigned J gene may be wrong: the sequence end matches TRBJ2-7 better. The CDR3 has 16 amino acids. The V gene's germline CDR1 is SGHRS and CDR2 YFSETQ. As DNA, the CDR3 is TGCGCCAGCAGCTTGGTGCAGGCAGGGGAAGGCTACGAGCAGTACTTC. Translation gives CASSLVQAGEGYEQYF.

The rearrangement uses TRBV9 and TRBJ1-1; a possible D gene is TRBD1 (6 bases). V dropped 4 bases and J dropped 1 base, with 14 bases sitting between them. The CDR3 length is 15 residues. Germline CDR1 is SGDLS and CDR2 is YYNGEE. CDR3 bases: TGTGCCAGCAGCACAACGGGACAAGAGAACACTGAAGCTTTCTTT. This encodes CASSTTGQENTEAFF. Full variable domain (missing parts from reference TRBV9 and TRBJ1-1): DSGVTQTPKHLITATGQRVTLRCSPRSGDLSVYWYQQSLDQGLQFLIQYYNGEERAKGNILERFSAQQFPDLHSELNLSSLELGDSALYFCASSTTGQENTEAFFGQGTRLTVV.

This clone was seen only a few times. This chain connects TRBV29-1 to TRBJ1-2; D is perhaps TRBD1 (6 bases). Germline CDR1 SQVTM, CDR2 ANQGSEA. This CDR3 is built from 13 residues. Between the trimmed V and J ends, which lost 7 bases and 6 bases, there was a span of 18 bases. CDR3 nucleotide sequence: TGCAGCGCCCGGAGGGGGGGCGCAGATGGCTACACCTTC. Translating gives CSARRGGADGYTF. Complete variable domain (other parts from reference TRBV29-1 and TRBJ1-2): SAVISQKPSRDICQRGTSLTIQCQVDSQVTMMFWYRQQPGQSLTLIATANQGSEATYESGFVIDKFPISRPNLTFSTLTVSNMSPEDSSIYLCSARRGGADGYTFGSGTRLTVV.

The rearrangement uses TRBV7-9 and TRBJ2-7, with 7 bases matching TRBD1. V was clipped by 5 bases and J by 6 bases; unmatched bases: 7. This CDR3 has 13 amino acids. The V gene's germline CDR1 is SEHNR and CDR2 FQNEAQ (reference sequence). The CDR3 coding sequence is TGTGCCAGCAGCGCGCGACAGGGTCCCGAGCAGTACTTC. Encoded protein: CASSARQGPEQYF.

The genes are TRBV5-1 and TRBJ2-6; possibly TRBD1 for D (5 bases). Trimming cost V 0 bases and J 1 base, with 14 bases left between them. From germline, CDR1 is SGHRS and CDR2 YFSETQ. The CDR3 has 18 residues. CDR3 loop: CASSLGQINLSGANVLTF. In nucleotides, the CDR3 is TGCGCCAGCAGCTTGGGACAGATTAACTTATCTGGGGCCAACGTCCTGACTTTC.

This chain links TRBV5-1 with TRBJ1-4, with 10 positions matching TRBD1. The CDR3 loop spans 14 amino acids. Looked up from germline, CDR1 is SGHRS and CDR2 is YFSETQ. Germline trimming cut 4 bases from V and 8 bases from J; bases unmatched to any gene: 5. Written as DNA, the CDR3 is TGCGCCAGCAGCACTGGGACAGGGGTAGAAAAACTGTTTTTT. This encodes CASSTGTGVEKLFF.

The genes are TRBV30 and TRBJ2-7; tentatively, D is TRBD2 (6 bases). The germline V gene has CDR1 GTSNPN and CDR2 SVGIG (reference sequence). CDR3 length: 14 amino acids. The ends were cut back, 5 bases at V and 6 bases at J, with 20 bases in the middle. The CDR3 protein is CAWGYGTSLREQYF. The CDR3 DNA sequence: TGTGCCTGGGGCTACGGGACTTCGCTCCGCGAGCAGTACTTC.

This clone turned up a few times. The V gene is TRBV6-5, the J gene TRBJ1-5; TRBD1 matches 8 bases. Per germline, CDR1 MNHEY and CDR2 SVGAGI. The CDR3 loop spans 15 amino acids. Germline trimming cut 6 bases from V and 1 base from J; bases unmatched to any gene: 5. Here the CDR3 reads CASRRQGRSNQPQHF. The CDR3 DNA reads TGTGCCAGCAGGAGACAGGGGAGAAGCAATCAGCCCCAGCATTTT.

CDR3 in amino acids: CASRSSGGNYEQYF. The DNA of the CDR3 is TGTGCCAGCAGGTCCAGCGGGGGCAACTACGAGCAGTACTTC. The rearrangement joins TRBV6-6 to TRBJ2-7, with 8 bases that match TRBD2. There are 14 residues in the CDR3. Trimming removed 6 bases from V and 3 bases from J; junction bases left unmatched: 7. CDR1 is MNHNY, CDR2 SVGAGI, per germline (reference sequence).

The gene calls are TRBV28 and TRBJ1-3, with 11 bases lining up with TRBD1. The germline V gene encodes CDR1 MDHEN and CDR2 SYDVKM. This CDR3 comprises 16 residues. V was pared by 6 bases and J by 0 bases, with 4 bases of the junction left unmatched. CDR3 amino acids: CASSGTGGDSGNTIYF. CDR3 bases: TGTGCCAGCAGCGGGACAGGGGGGGACTCTGGAAACACCATATATTTT.

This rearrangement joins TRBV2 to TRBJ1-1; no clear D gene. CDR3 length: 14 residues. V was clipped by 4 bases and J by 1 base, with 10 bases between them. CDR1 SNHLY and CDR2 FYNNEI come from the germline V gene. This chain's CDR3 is CASSVLGPNTEAFF. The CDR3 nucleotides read TGTGCCAGCAGTGTTTTGGGCCCGAACACTGAAGCTTTCTTT.

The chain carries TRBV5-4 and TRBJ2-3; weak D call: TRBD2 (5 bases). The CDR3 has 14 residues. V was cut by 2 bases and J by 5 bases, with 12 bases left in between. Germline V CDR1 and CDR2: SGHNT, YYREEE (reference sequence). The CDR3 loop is CASSFGPREDTQYF. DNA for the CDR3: TGTGCCAGCAGCTTTGGACCACGGGAAGATACGCAGTATTTT. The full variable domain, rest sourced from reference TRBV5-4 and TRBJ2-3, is ETGVTQSPTHLIKTRGQQVTLRCSSQSGHNTVSWYQQALGQGPQFIFQYYREEENGRGNFPPRFSGLQFPNYSSELNVNALELDDSALYLCASSFGPREDTQYFGPGTRLTVL.

This CDR3 is CASRARDRAYSPLHF. In DNA, the CDR3 is TGTGCCAGCAGAGCCCGGGACAGGGCCTATTCACCCCTCCACTTT. This chain joins TRBV6-5 and TRBJ1-6; 9 nucleotides match TRBD1. CDR3 size: 15 residues. With V trimmed by 6 bases and J by 8 bases, 8 bases remained unmatched. From germline, CDR1 is MNHEY and CDR2 SVGAGI.

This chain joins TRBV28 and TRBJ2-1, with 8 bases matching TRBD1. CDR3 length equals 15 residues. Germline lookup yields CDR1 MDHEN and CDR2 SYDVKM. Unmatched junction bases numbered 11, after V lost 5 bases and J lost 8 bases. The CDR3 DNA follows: TGTGCCAGCAGTAGACGACAGACAGGGGACTATGAGCAGTTCTTC. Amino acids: CASSRRQTGDYEQFF.

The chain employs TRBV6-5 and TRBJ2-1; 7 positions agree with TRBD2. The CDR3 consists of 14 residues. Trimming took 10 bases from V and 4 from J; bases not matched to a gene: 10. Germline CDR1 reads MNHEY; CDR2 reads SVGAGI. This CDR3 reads CATRPGGGYNEQFF. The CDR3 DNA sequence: TGTGCCACACGACCGGGCGGGGGTTACAATGAGCAGTTCTTC.

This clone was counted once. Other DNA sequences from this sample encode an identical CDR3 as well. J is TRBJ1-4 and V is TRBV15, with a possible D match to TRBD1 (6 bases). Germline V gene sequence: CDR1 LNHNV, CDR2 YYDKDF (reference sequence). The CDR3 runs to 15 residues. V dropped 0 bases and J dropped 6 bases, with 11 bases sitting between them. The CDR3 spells CATSREYEGDEKLFF. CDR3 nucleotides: TGTGCCACCAGCAGAGAGTATGAGGGGGATGAAAAACTGTTTTTT.

The CDR3 loop is CASSLGGRAYTYEQYF. The CDR3 DNA follows: TGTGCCAGCAGCTTGGGTGGGAGGGCCTATACCTACGAGCAGTACTTC. This rearrangement joins TRBV5-6 to TRBJ2-7, with TRBD2 matching 7 bases. There are 16 residues in the CDR3. In germline, CDR1 is SGHDT, CDR2 YYEEEE. With V trimmed by 0 bases and J by 2 bases, 8 bases remained unmatched.

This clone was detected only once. The CDR3 here is CASSPSWTDYGYTF. The CDR3 nucleotides are TGTGCCAGCTCTCCGAGCTGGACAGACTATGGCTACACCTTC. The chain is built from TRBV18 and TRBJ1-2, with a tentative D call TRBD1 (6 bases). V lost 6 bases to trimming and J lost 3 bases, with 14 bases between them. The CDR3 totals 14 residues. CDR1 is KGHSH, CDR2 LQKENI, per germline.

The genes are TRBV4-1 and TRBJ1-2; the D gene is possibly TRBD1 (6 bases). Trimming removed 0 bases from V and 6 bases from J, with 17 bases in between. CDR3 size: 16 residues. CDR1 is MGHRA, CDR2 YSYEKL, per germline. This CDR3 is CASSQDHSGGADGYTF. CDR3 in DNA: TGCGCCAGCAGCCAAGATCATTCGGGGGGCGCGGATGGCTACACCTTC.

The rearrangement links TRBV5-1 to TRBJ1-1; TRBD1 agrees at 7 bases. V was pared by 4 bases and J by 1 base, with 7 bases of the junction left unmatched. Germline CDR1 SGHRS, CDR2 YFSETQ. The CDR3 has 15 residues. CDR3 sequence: CASSLGTVSNTEAFF. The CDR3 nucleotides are TGCGCCAGCAGCCTGGGGACAGTTTCGAACACTGAAGCTTTCTTT.